This T cell receptor beta chain is drawn from a study of T cell clonality in common variable immunodeficiency. This clone has ten or more counts. Its target is unknown. The CDR3 extends 3 residues past the end of the read, so its final part is completed from the germline J gene. Study-wide results and limits: Fewer TCRbeta clones were shared among CVID subjects than controls. CVID subjects showed higher TCRbeta clonality than healthy controls. In common variable immunodeficiency, TCR beta chains reportedly carried fewer deletions and N-nucleotide insertions.

The data were produced by immunoSEQ multiplex PCR, yet TCRdb's version contains in-frame clones alone and is incomplete. The profile covers 30,000 to 45,000 clones, none occurring a single time. Trimming took 6 bases from V and 5 from J; bases not matched to a gene: 12. CDR1 is KGHSH, CDR2 LQKENI, per germline. This CDR3 region has 16 residues. Donors gave roughly 4.5 to 8 ml heparinized peripheral whole blood. Sequencing input: peripheral blood mononuclear cells. The rearrangement joins TRBV18 to TRBJ2-2; the match to TRBD2 covers 7 bases. The sequence was obtained from a person aged 18 to 75 in good health. CDR3 loop: CASSPPGGGGTGELFF. The CDR3 bases that were read are TGTGCCAGCTCCCCCCCTGGTGGGGGGGGAACCGGGGAG.